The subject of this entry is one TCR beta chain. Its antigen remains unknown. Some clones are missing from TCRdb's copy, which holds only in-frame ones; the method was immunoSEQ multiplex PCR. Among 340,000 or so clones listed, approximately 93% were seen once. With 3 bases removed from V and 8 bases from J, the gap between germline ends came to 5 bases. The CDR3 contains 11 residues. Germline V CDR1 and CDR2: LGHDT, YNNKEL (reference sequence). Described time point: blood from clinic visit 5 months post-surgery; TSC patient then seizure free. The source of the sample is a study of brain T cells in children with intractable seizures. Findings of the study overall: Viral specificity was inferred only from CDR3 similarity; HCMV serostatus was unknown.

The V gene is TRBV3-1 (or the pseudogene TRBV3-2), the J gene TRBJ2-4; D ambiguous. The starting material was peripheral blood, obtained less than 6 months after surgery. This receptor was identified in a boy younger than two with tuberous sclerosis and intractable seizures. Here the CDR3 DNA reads TGTGCCAGCAGCCAGACGGACATTCAGTACTTC. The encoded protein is CASSQTDIQYF.